Shown below are 26 T cell receptor beta chains from a single sample sequenced in a study of T cell responses to AZD1222 COVID-19 vaccine. The protocol was immunoSEQ multiplex PCR, while the TCRdb copy is restricted to in-frame clones and leaves out a portion. The sample shows approximately 150,000 clones, 93% of them seen only once. This sample comprised peripheral blood, obtained on day 0 of AZD1222 vaccination. Every receptor here comes from an adult in good health.

The chain has TRBV15 and TRBJ2-7; TRBD2 might be the D (5 bases). Germline V CDR1 and CDR2: LNHNV, YYDKDF (reference sequence). The CDR3 is made up of 11 amino acids. Deletions cut 5 bases from V and 6 bases from J, with 8 bases between. The CDR3: CATSGGVEQYF. In DNA, the CDR3 is TGTGCCACCAGCGGAGGAGTCGAGCAGTACTTC.

The genes are TRBV7-9 and TRBJ1-4, with a weak D call TRBD1 (6 bases). Trimming shortened V by 1 base and J by 6 bases, and 12 bases separated the two germline ends. CDR1 and CDR2 from the germline V gene are SEHNR and FQNEAQ (reference sequence). The CDR3 runs to 15 residues. The CDR3 spells CASSLDYRVDEKLFF. For the CDR3, the DNA is TGTGCCAGCAGCTTAGATTACAGGGTTGATGAAAAACTGTTTTTT.

This clone was observed once. The J gene is TRBJ1-5, the V gene TRBV15; TRBD1 matches 7 bases. CDR3 length: 15 residues. Germline V CDR1 and CDR2: LNHNV, YYDKDF (reference sequence). With V trimmed by 3 bases and J by 2 bases, 4 bases remained unmatched. The CDR3 loop reads CATSSSGTGNQPQHF. The CDR3 DNA reads TGTGCCACCAGCAGCTCCGGGACAGGCAATCAGCCCCAGCATTTT. Full variable domain (remainder filled in from reference TRBV15 and TRBJ1-5): DAMVIQNPRYQVTQFGKPVTLSCSQTLNHNVMYWYQQKSSQAPKLLFHYYDKDFNNEADTPDNFQSRRPNTSFCFLDIRSPGLGDTAMYLCATSSSGTGNQPQHFGDGTRLSIL.

This chain connects TRBV5-1 to TRBJ1-4; TRBD1 aligns across 8 bases. CDR1 is SGHRS, CDR2 YFSETQ, per germline. This CDR3 contains 15 residues. The J segment lost 5 bases and the V segment lost 0 bases, leaving 3 bases of the junction unmatched. CDR3 sequence reads: CASSLVAGGNEKLFF. CDR3 nucleotides: TGCGCCAGCAGCTTGGTCGCAGGGGGCAATGAAAAACTGTTTTTT.

This clone occurred once. The chain links TRBV3-1 (or the pseudogene TRBV3-2) to TRBJ2-7; TRBD1 matches at 7 bases. The CDR3 is 15 amino acids. V lost 6 bases, J lost 5 bases, and 13 bases stayed unmatched. CDR1 LGHDT and CDR2 YNNKEL come from the germline V gene (reference sequence). Here the CDR3 DNA reads TGTGCCAGCAGTCGGTCGGGACAGAGCTGGCACGAGCAGTACTTC. This translates into CASSRSGQSWHEQYF.

This clone was seen once. The gene calls are TRBV19 and TRBJ2-1; tentative D call: TRBD2 (5 bases). Per the germline V gene, CDR1 is LNHDA and CDR2 is SQIVND (reference sequence). The V end was cut by 4 bases, the J end by 0 bases, with 19 bases between. The CDR3 consists of 18 residues. Written as DNA, the CDR3 is TGTGCCAGTAGTACGGGGATAGGTGTTCACCCCTCCTACAATGAGCAGTTCTTC. This codes for CASSTGIGVHPSYNEQFF.

The rearrangement joins TRBV30 to TRBJ1-4, with D unresolved. Germline CDR1 GTSNPN, CDR2 SVGIG (reference sequence). Trimming cost V 0 bases and J 6 bases, with 5 bases left between them. CDR3 size: 12 residues. This chain's CDR3 is CAWSVVDEKLFF. DNA of the CDR3: TGTGCCTGGAGTGTCGTGGATGAAAAACTGTTTTTT.

The V and J genes are TRBV19 and TRBJ2-2; D is unresolved. The germline V gene encodes CDR1 LNHDA and CDR2 SQIVND (reference sequence). CDR3 length: 16 amino acids. With 2 bases removed from V and 3 bases from J, the gap between germline ends came to 13 bases. CDR3 amino acids: CASSIWPKRYTGELFF. DNA of the CDR3: TGTGCCAGTAGTATATGGCCGAAGAGGTACACCGGGGAGCTGTTTTTT.

The chain is built from TRBV2 and TRBJ1-4; D call uncertain. From germline, CDR1 is SNHLY and CDR2 FYNNEI. V lost 6 bases, J lost 0 bases, and 8 bases lay in between. This CDR3 is built from 14 residues. In DNA form, the CDR3 reads TGTGCCAGCAGGGCCCCCTCAACTAATGAAAAACTGTTTTTT. It is translated as CASRAPSTNEKLFF.

The genes are TRBV30 and TRBJ1-3, with unresolved D. Germline-derived CDR1 and CDR2 are GTSNPN and SVGIG (reference sequence). The CDR3 length is 13 residues. Trimming removed 1 base at V and 0 bases at J, with 4 bases between. CDR3 region: CAWSGSSGNTIYF. In DNA, the CDR3 is TGTGCCTGGAGTGGAAGCTCTGGAAACACCATATATTTT.

This clone turned up a few times. This chain joins TRBV12-5 and TRBJ2-1; D gene unclear. V was shortened by 7 bases and J by 2 bases, with 18 bases between the two germline ends. Germline values: CDR1 LGHNT, CDR2 FRNRAP. This CDR3 spans 16 amino acids. The CDR3, as DNA: TGTGCTAGTGCTCTTATGCCCGGTCACCCCTACAATGAGCAGTTCTTC. The encoded protein is CASALMPGHPYNEQFF.

The rearrangement uses TRBV10-3 and TRBJ2-7; 8 bases are a match to TRBD2. CDR1 is ENHRY and CDR2 is SYGVKD in the germline V gene. V was pared by 3 bases and J by 2 bases, with 6 bases of the junction left unmatched. CDR3 length equals 15 residues. CDR3 in amino acids: CAISDSRGETYEQYF. The CDR3 DNA follows: TGTGCCATCAGTGATTCGCGGGGGGAGACCTACGAGCAGTACTTC.

V gene TRBV30 combines with J gene TRBJ1-2, with unresolved D. CDR1 and CDR2 (germline): GTSNPN, SVGIG (reference sequence). This CDR3 is 13 amino acids long. Trimming stripped 0 bases from V and 4 bases from J, with 9 bases between. CDR3 coding DNA: TGTGCCTGGAGTGTACAAGGCAGCTATGGCTACACCTTC. It translates to CAWSVQGSYGYTF.

The chain uses TRBV5-4 and TRBJ1-6, with D tentatively TRBD1 (6 bases). Germline CDR1 is SGHNT and CDR2 is YYREEE (reference sequence). V was pared by 0 bases and J by 9 bases, with 16 bases between. This CDR3 has 16 residues. CDR3 protein: CASSLGVGTRRSPLHF. Written as DNA, the CDR3 is TGTGCCAGCAGCTTGGGGGTCGGGACAAGACGTTCACCCCTCCACTTT.

Here the CDR3 DNA reads TGTGCCAGCAGTCCTAACCGGGACGGATATAATTCACCCCTCCACTTT. Amino acids: CASSPNRDGYNSPLHF. The rearrangement links TRBV27 to TRBJ1-6; D possibly corresponds to TRBD1 (5 bases). CDR3 length: 16 residues. The ends were cut back, 5 bases at V and 4 bases at J, with 15 bases in the middle. Germline CDR1 is MNHEY and CDR2 is SMNVEV (reference sequence).

The chain employs TRBV11-2 and TRBJ2-2; 7 bases align to TRBD2. Germline CDR1 SGHAT, CDR2 FQNNGV. Germline trimming cut 3 bases from V and 2 bases from J; bases unmatched to any gene: 3. The CDR3 sequence is 15 residues long. CDR3 sequence reads: CASSFGTINTGELFF. The CDR3 nucleotides are TGTGCCAGCAGCTTTGGGACTATTAACACCGGGGAGCTGTTTTTT.

The gene calls are TRBV7-2 and TRBJ2-7, with 9 bases identical to TRBD2. The CDR3 loop spans 16 amino acids. J was trimmed by 2 bases and V by 2 bases; bases with no gene match: 7. From germline, CDR1 is SGHTA and CDR2 FQGNSA. CDR3 coding DNA: TGTGCCAGCAGCTTAAGTCTTAGCGGGGGTACCTACGAGCAGTACTTC. Its protein is CASSLSLSGGTYEQYF.

This chain links TRBV9 with TRBJ1-1; no clear D. Trimming left V 0 bases short and J 5 bases short, with 17 bases between. Germline values: CDR1 SGDLS, CDR2 YYNGEE. This CDR3 contains 16 residues. In DNA form, the CDR3 reads TGTGCCAGCAGCGTAGACCCGGGGAGGAGAGGGACTGAAGCTTTCTTT. Amino acids: CASSVDPGRRGTEAFF.

The chain uses TRBV6-5 and TRBJ1-4; D is undetermined. The V and J ends lost 7 bases and 17 bases respectively, with 20 bases between them. The CDR3 length is 12 residues. The germline V gene encodes CDR1 MNHEY and CDR2 SVGAGI. The CDR3: CASKGEGASLFF. Written as DNA, the CDR3 is TGTGCCAGCAAAGGTGAAGGAGCTAGTCTTTTTTTT.

On this clone itself: Within the sample, other DNA sequences also encode this same CDR3. This chain connects TRBV5-1 to TRBJ2-5; weak D call: TRBD2 (5 bases). Trimming removed 0 bases at V and 5 bases at J, with 11 bases between. The CDR3 spans 14 residues. Germline-derived CDR1 and CDR2 are SGHRS and YFSETQ. The CDR3 bases are TGCGCCAGCAGCTTGGTCGGGGTTCGGGAGACCCAGTACTTC. It yields the protein CASSLVGVRETQYF.

The chain recombines TRBV6-5 with TRBJ1-2; D is unresolved. Germline lookup yields CDR1 MNHEY and CDR2 SVGAGI. Trimming removed 5 bases from V and 8 bases from J, with 15 bases in between. This CDR3 is built from 13 residues. CDR3 amino acids: CASSREGARGYTF. CDR3 DNA sequence: TGTGCCAGCAGTCGAGAGGGTGCTCGGGGCTACACCTTC.

This rearrangement joins TRBV19 to TRBJ1-6; tentatively, D is TRBD1 (6 bases). Trimming stripped 4 bases from V and 9 bases from J, with 10 bases between. This CDR3 contains 13 residues. Germline CDR1 and CDR2: LNHDA and SQIVND (reference sequence). The CDR3 is CASSRDTISPLHF. The CDR3 region has the DNA TGTGCCAGTAGTAGGGACACTATTTCACCCCTCCACTTT.

The chain is built from TRBV28 and TRBJ1-1; 7 bases match TRBD1. The V gene end was trimmed by 5 bases and the J gene end by 0 bases; junction bases not matched to a gene: 9. Germline CDR1 and CDR2: MDHEN and SYDVKM. The CDR3 covers 16 residues. The CDR3 here is CASSPAKGQMNTEAFF. For the CDR3, the DNA is TGTGCCAGCAGTCCGGCTAAGGGACAGATGAACACTGAAGCTTTCTTT.

The chain joins TRBV9 to TRBJ1-5; TRBD1 matches at 8 bases. After removal of 3 bases from V and 9 bases from J, the junction contained 5 bases not matched to a gene. Germline values: CDR1 SGDLS, CDR2 YYNGEE. This CDR3 contains 13 residues. The CDR3 DNA reads TGTGCCAGCAGCGAGATAGGACAGGGGCCCCAGCATTTT. Amino acid sequence: CASSEIGQGPQHF.

The chain combines TRBV27 with TRBJ1-2; TRBD1 might be the D (5 bases). Trimming took 0 bases from V and 2 from J, leaving 10 bases between them. CDR1 MNHEY and CDR2 SMNVEV come from the germline V gene (reference sequence). The CDR3 has 15 residues. The CDR3 sequence: CASSLSLWGNYGYTF. The CDR3 DNA reads TGTGCCAGCAGTTTATCCCTATGGGGGAACTATGGCTACACCTTC.

V usage is TRBV4-2 and J usage is TRBJ1-2; D possibly corresponds to TRBD1 (5 bases). CDR1 and CDR2 from the germline V gene are LGHNA and YNFKEQ. The CDR3 runs to 16 residues. V lost 0 bases and J lost 0, with 11 bases in between. The CDR3 DNA reads as TGTGCCAGCAGCCAAGATCTCAGGGTATCTAACTATGGCTACACCTTC. Translating gives CASSQDLRVSNYGYTF.